This T cell receptor beta chain is from a study of T cells in Graves' hyperthyroidism and ophthalmopathy. CDR1 and CDR2 (germline): SNHLY, FYNNEI. This CDR3 has 15 amino acids. Newly diagnosed hyperthyroidism, duration under 2 months, in patients aged 18 to 65. Study findings and constraints: Stable hyperthyroidism was separated from ophthalmopathy by a model based on 13 V-J features. A median 6.5 months before onset, the model predicted ophthalmopathy. Blood also held most thyroid clonotypes expanded beyond 0.001.

With regard to this clonotype: The antigen is undetermined. One end of the junction does not line up with germline, which may come from a read error.

Amplified regions were TCR beta CDR3 sequences from RNA transcripts. During a first-round RT-PCR of the TCR CDR3, the HTBI primer set was used. TCRdb processed the multiplex PCR reads anew with MiXCR; each CDR3 protein has one entry. The repertoire holds fewer than 550,000 distinct CDR3 sequences, approximately 14% seen once, with around 7% in the top ten. V and J are TRBV2 and TRBJ1-2; a possible D gene is TRBD1 (6 bases). The sequenced material came from blood. This receptor was taken from a woman under 30 with Graves' hyperthyroidism. The CDR3 loop is CASARDMKEDYGCTF. In DNA form, the CDR3 reads TGTGCCAGCGCCCGGGACATGAAGGAAGACTATGGCTGCACCTTC.